This T cell receptor (beta chain) originates from a study of blood T cell repertoires in COVID-19. Study details: The United States, Italy and Spain supplied acute and convalescent COVID-19 samples. T cells, B-cell-depleted T cells, or PBMCs provided the cDNA or gDNA that served as material.

Methods used by the authors: Cell counts per sample came from amplifying reference gene primers. TCRdb keeps only in-frame clones here, not all; method: immunoSEQ multiplex PCR. V and J calls plus clone size are reproduced from that table; the DNA served to infer D and trimming. This sample has some 28,000 clones, with 87% found just once. The sequence was collected from a human donor in a cohort sampled during active COVID-19. Sequencing used peripheral blood.

CDR3 loop: CASSLIQGAIYGYTF. CDR3 DNA: TGTGCCAGCAGTTTAATACAGGGGGCAATCTATGGCTACACCTTC. The chain employs TRBV6-6 and TRBJ1-2; 9 bases match TRBD1. Germline CDR1 MNHNY, CDR2 SVGAGI (reference sequence). The CDR3 sequence is 15 residues long. Trimming took 4 bases from V and 4 from J; bases not matched to a gene: 7.